A selection of T cell receptor beta chains follows, all from one sample in a study of cytomegalovirus exposure and HLA in healthy donors. Sequenced by immunoSEQ multiplex PCR; TCRdb stores in-frame clones only, minus some. The sample carries over 150,000 clones, less than 85% recorded once. Sequenced material: PBMCs. These receptors originate from a man between 40 and 49 years old in good health and CMV-seronegative. Each CDR3 is given with its conserved first and last residue. Fields, in order: CDR3 DNA, CDR3 protein, V gene, clone size, J gene, D gene. A D gene is named only where the DNA matches it firmly. A row's size may be missing; if present it is once, few, many or a size class.

TGTGCCAGCAGAAGGGACTTCAACACAGATACGCAGTATTTT,CASRRDFNTDTQYF,TRBV6-1,-,TRBJ2-3,-
TGTGCCAGCAGTACCTGGGGGGGATGGGAGCAGTACTTC,CASSTWGGWEQYF,TRBV6-5,once,TRBJ2-7,TRBD2
TGCAGCGGTGGACAGTTTAACACTGAAGCTTTCTTT,CSGGQFNTEAFF,TRBV29-1,-,TRBJ1-1,-
TGTGCCAGCAGAACTAGCGGGGGGGGGAATGAGCAGTTCTTC,CASRTSGGGNEQFF,TRBV6-5,once,TRBJ2-1,TRBD2
TGTGCCAGCAGCTTGGGACAGTCTGACTATGGCTACACCTTC,CASSLGQSDYGYTF,TRBV5-8,-,TRBJ1-2,-
TGTGCCAGCAGCCCCAACACAGGGATCTCTGGAAACACCATATATTTT,CASSPNTGISGNTIYF,TRBV9,-,TRBJ1-3,-
TGCGCCAGCAGCGCAGCGGGTGCGAACACCGGGGAGCTGTTTTTT,CASSAAGANTGELFF,TRBV4-1,-,TRBJ2-2,-
TGTGCCAGCAGCTTCCAGGGGGATGAAAAACTGTTTTTT,CASSFQGDEKLFF,TRBV5-4,few,TRBJ1-4,TRBD1
TGTGCCAGTACGGGGGGACTAGGAGGGGGTGAGCAGTTCTTC,CASTGGLGGGEQFF,TRBV28,-,TRBJ2-1,TRBD2
TGCGCCAGCAGACCTACGATCGGACTAGCCGGGGAGCTGTTTTTT,CASRPTIGLAGELFF,TRBV4-3,-,TRBJ2-2,TRBD2
TGTGCCGGAGTACGGGGGGCTTTATGGAACTTC,CAGVRGALWNF,TRBV30,-,TRBJ2-4,-
TGTGCCAGCAGTTTACGGCGGGGGGGCCTCGAGCAGTACTTC,CASSLRRGGLEQYF,TRBV27,few,TRBJ2-7,TRBD2
TGTGCCAGCAGCAAACAGGGGGGAACTAATGAAAAACTGTTTTTT,CASSKQGGTNEKLFF,TRBV11-2,-,TRBJ1-4,TRBD1
TGCGCCAGCAGTGAAGACAGTCAAGAGACCCAGTACTTC,CASSEDSQETQYF,TRBV10-1,once,TRBJ2-5,-
TGTGCCAGCAGCCCGTGGACAGGCTTCTCCTACGAGCAGTACTTC,CASSPWTGFSYEQYF,TRBV7-4,few,TRBJ2-7,TRBD1
TGTGCCATCAGTGCATGGGGCCAGAACACTGAAGCTTTCTTT,CAISAWGQNTEAFF,TRBV10-3,-,TRBJ1-1,-
TGCAGTGCTAGAGATCTCGGGGAAGCTTTCTTT,CSARDLGEAFF,TRBV20-1,-,TRBJ1-1,-
TGTGCCAGCAGCCTCCGGACAGGGGGACACGAGCAGTACTTC,CASSLRTGGHEQYF,TRBV7-6,-,TRBJ2-7,TRBD1
TGTGCCAGCAGCTTAGGGGGCGCCCGGACAGGGCCAGATACGCAGTATTTT,CASSLGGARTGPDTQYF,TRBV11-2,-,TRBJ2-3,TRBD1
TGTGCCAGCAGCGCCGGGACAGGGTCCAATCAGCCCCAGCATTTT,CASSAGTGSNQPQHF,TRBV5-6,-,TRBJ1-5,TRBD1
TGCAGCGTTGAAGATAACCGGGAGGATATGAACACTGAAGCTTTCTTT,CSVEDNREDMNTEAFF,TRBV29-1,-,TRBJ1-1,-
TGTGCCAGTAGTATAGCACTAACAACAGATACGCAGTATTTT,CASSIALTTDTQYF,TRBV19,-,TRBJ2-3,-
TGCGCCAGCACCTTAGGACAGCCCCTGGGCAATGAGCAGTTCTTC,CASTLGQPLGNEQFF,TRBV5-1,-,TRBJ2-1,-
TGTGCCAGCAGCTTACCGCAGGCTGAAGCTTTCTTT,CASSLPQAEAFF,TRBV5-6,-,TRBJ1-1,-
TGTGCCAGCAGCTTAGTACTTCAAGAGACCCAGTACTTC,CASSLVLQETQYF,TRBV7-9,-,TRBJ2-5,-
TGCGCCAGCAGCTTGGACGACAGTTATAGCAATCAGCCCCAGCATTTT,CASSLDDSYSNQPQHF,TRBV5-1,-,TRBJ1-5,-
TGTGCCAGCTCCCGAGGACATGGCTCCTACGAGCAGTACTTC,CASSRGHGSYEQYF,TRBV19,-,TRBJ2-7,-
TGCGCCAGCAGCTCCGGACAGGGGAACACTGAAGCTTTCTTT,CASSSGQGNTEAFF,TRBV5-1,-,TRBJ1-1,TRBD1
TGTGCCAGCAGCGTACTATCCGGGACTAGCGGGTTCAACAATGAGCAGTTCTTC,CASSVLSGTSGFNNEQFF,TRBV9,-,TRBJ2-1,TRBD2
TGTGCCAGCAGCGCCCGGGGGGGGACAGATACGCAGTATTTT,CASSARGGTDTQYF,TRBV7-2,-,TRBJ2-3,TRBD2
TGTGCCAGCTCACCTTCCCAGACACCGAACACTGAAGCTTTCTTT,CASSPSQTPNTEAFF,TRBV18,few,TRBJ1-1,-
TGTGCCTGGACGAGGGGACCCCGGACAGGCCGAGTCTCGAATTCACCCCTCCACTTT,CAWTRGPRTGRVSNSPLHF,TRBV30,-,TRBJ1-6,TRBD1
TGTGCCAGCACGGCATCTAGCTCCTACGAGCAGTACTTC,CASTASSSYEQYF,TRBV28,-,TRBJ2-7,-